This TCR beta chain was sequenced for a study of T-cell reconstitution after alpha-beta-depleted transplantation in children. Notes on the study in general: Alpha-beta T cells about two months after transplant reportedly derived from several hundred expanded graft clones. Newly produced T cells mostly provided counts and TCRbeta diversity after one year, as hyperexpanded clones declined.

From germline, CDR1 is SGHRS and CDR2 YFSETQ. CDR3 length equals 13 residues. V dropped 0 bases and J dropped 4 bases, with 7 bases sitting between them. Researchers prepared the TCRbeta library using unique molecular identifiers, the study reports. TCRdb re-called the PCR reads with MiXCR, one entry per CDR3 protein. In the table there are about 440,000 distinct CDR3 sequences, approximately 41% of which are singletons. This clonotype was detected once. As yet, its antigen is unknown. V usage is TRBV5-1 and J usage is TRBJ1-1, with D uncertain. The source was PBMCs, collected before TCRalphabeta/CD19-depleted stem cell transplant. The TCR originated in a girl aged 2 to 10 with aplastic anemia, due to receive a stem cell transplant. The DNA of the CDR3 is TGCGCCAGCAGCTTGGCAACAAGCACTGAAGCTTTCTTT. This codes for CASSLATSTEAFF.